The TCR beta chain under discussion was sequenced for a study of T cell responses to AZD1222 COVID-19 vaccine. Study results and caveats: Baseline serology detected seropositivity in only six AZD1222 recipients.

Generated by immunoSEQ multiplex PCR, the TCRdb table keeps only in-frame clones and is missing some. Among 75,000 to 100,000 clones listed, roughly 88% were seen once. Germline-derived CDR1 and CDR2 are LNHNV and YYDKDF (reference sequence). Trimming took off 5 bases at V and 3 bases at J, with 16 bases between the two ends. CDR3 length: 16 residues. Regarding this clone: Antigen specificity is unknown.

The input for sequencing was peripheral blood, taken on day 0 of AZD1222 vaccination. The chain recombines TRBV15 with TRBJ1-4; D is unclear. The sequence derives from an adult in good health. CDR3 sequence (DNA): TGTGCCACCAGCTTCGACAAGGACGTGCCTAATGAAAAACTGTTTTTT. This translates into CATSFDKDVPNEKLFF.